Listed below are T cell receptor beta chains from one sample, sequenced in a study of neoadjuvant anti-PD-1 for oral cavity cancer. The table came from immunoSEQ multiplex PCR; TCRdb's copy has only in-frame clones and leaves some out. In the table there are around 18,000 clones, nearly 70% of which are singletons. Material: PBMCs, obtained before nivolumab (anti-PD-1) treatment. These receptors were taken from a person aged 35 to 85 with oral cavity squamous cell carcinoma. The CDR3 runs from the conserved cysteine through the conserved F or W. Each record gives: D gene, V gene, clone size, J gene, CDR3 protein, CDR3 DNA. D genes are given only for firm matches. Clone size is shown for a subset of rows, as once, few, many or a class of expanded clone.

D: NA
V: TRBV5-6
size: NA
J: TRBJ2-5
CDR3: CASSWRADSTFGTQYF
DNA: TGTGCCAGCAGCTGGAGAGCTGACAGTACCTTTGGGACCCAGTACTTC

D: NA
V: TRBV19
size: few
J: TRBJ1-2
CDR3: CASSIAGSLRGGYTF
DNA: TGTGCCAGTAGTATTGCTGGCAGCCTGAGGGGTGGCTACACCTTC

D: NA
V: TRBV28
size: few
J: TRBJ1-2
CDR3: CASSPFVWQGYTF
DNA: TGTGCCAGCAGCCCCTTTGTCTGGCAAGGCTACACCTTC

D: NA
V: TRBV4-1
size: NA
J: TRBJ2-6
CDR3: CASQVSGANVLTF
DNA: TGCGCCAGTCAAGTCTCTGGGGCCAACGTCCTGACTTTC

D: NA
V: TRBV5-4
size: few
J: TRBJ2-5
CDR3: CASSLVGTPETQYF
DNA: TGTGCCAGCAGCTTGGTAGGGACTCCGGAGACCCAGTACTTC

D: NA
V: TRBV30
size: NA
J: TRBJ2-3
CDR3: CAWSVRDTQYF
DNA: TGTGCCTGGAGTGTAAGGGATACGCAGTATTTT

D: TRBD2
V: TRBV9
size: once
J: TRBJ2-3
CDR3: CASSVAGAGAPDTQYF
DNA: TGTGCCAGCAGCGTAGCCGGGGCGGGAGCCCCAGATACGCAGTATTTT

D: TRBD2
V: TRBV27
size: NA
J: TRBJ2-7
CDR3: CASRAGLAGVGEQYF
DNA: TGTGCCAGCAGGGCGGGACTAGCGGGAGTAGGAGAGCAGTACTTC

D: NA
V: TRBV29-1
size: NA
J: TRBJ2-5
CDR3: CSVDRTGETQYF
DNA: TGCAGCGTTGATAGGACGGGGGAGACCCAGTACTTC

D: TRBD2
V: TRBV5-4
size: once
J: TRBJ2-3
CDR3: CASTRDGVSGNTDTQYF
DNA: TGTGCCAGCACCAGAGACGGGGTTAGCGGGAACACAGATACGCAGTATTTT

D: TRBD1
V: TRBV10-1
size: once
J: TRBJ2-4
CDR3: CASSESSSGQGRKNIQYF
DNA: TGCGCCAGCAGTGAGTCTTCTTCGGGACAGGGGAGAAAAAACATTCAGTACTTC

D: NA
V: TRBV2
size: NA
J: TRBJ2-1
CDR3: CASSEGRVVQQFF
DNA: TGTGCCAGCAGTGAGGGCAGGGTGGTTCAGCAGTTCTTC

D: NA
V: TRBV30
size: NA
J: TRBJ1-4
CDR3: CAWSVSRQAVEKLFF
DNA: TGTGCCTGGAGTGTATCAAGGCAGGCGGTGGAAAAACTGTTTTTT

D: NA
V: TRBV4-1
size: NA
J: TRBJ2-3
CDR3: CASSQDNRPTDTQYF
DNA: TGCGCCAGCAGCCAAGATAACAGACCCACAGATACGCAGTATTTT

D: NA
V: TRBV6-5
size: NA
J: TRBJ2-3
CDR3: CASSSAGLVYTQYF
DNA: TGTGCCAGCAGTTCAGCCGGTTTGGTGTATACGCAGTATTTT

D: NA
V: TRBV20-1
size: NA
J: TRBJ2-1
CDR3: CSEHKIDEQFF
DNA: TGCAGTGAGCACAAGATTGATGAGCAGTTCTTC

D: NA
V: TRBV13
size: NA
J: TRBJ1-2
CDR3: CASSRAGPNYGYTF
DNA: TGTGCCAGCAGCCGGGCGGGGCCTAACTATGGCTACACCTTC

D: NA
V: TRBV27
size: NA
J: TRBJ2-1
CDR3: CASSSSNYNEQFF
DNA: TGTGCCAGCAGTTCGTCAAACTACAATGAGCAGTTCTTC

D: NA
V: TRBV2
size: NA
J: TRBJ1-2
CDR3: CASSAAGANYGYTF
DNA: TGTGCCAGCAGTGCGGCAGGGGCTAACTATGGCTACACCTTC

D: NA
V: TRBV7-3
size: once
J: TRBJ2-5
CDR3: CASSLYLGETQYF
DNA: TGTGCCAGCAGCTTATACCTAGGAGAGACCCAGTACTTC

D: TRBD1
V: TRBV27
size: few
J: TRBJ2-7
CDR3: CASSLGQPNSYEQYF
DNA: TGTGCCAGCAGTTTGGGACAGCCAAACTCCTACGAGCAGTACTTC

D: NA
V: TRBV27
size: NA
J: TRBJ2-1
CDR3: CASRGRGTTGFYNEQFF
DNA: TGTGCCAGCAGGGGAAGGGGGACGACGGGATTTTACAATGAGCAGTTCTTC

D: NA
V: TRBV19
size: NA
J: TRBJ2-2
CDR3: CASSTGPFPGELFF
DNA: TGTGCCAGTAGTACGGGACCTTTCCCCGGGGAGCTGTTTTTT

D: NA
V: TRBV10-3
size: once
J: TRBJ1-1
CDR3: CAISEGENTEAFF
DNA: TGTGCCATCAGTGAAGGGGAAAACACTGAAGCTTTCTTT

D: NA
V: TRBV2
size: NA
J: TRBJ1-3
CDR3: CASSELRVGSGNTIYF
DNA: TGTGCCAGCAGTGAATTGCGGGTCGGGTCTGGAAACACCATATATTTT

D: TRBD1
V: TRBV19
size: few
J: TRBJ2-3
CDR3: CASSIDKTGARTDTQYF
DNA: TGTGCCAGTAGTATAGATAAAACAGGGGCGAGGACAGATACGCAGTATTTT

D: NA
V: TRBV6-1
size: NA
J: TRBJ1-2
CDR3: CASISPTPNYGYTF
DNA: TGTGCCAGCATTTCCCCGACACCCAACTATGGCTACACCTTC

D: TRBD2
V: TRBV11-3
size: few
J: TRBJ2-2
CDR3: CASSPRTSAALKDTGELFF
DNA: TGTGCCAGCAGCCCGCGGACTAGCGCCGCCCTAAAGGACACCGGGGAGCTGTTTTTT

D: TRBD1
V: TRBV27
size: NA
J: TRBJ1-2
CDR3: CASSQTPTGAYGYTF
DNA: TGTGCCAGCAGTCAAACGCCGACAGGGGCCTATGGCTACACCTTC

D: NA
V: TRBV5-1
size: NA
J: TRBJ2-5
CDR3: CASSPVPKETQYF
DNA: TGCGCCAGCAGCCCCGTCCCGAAAGAGACCCAGTACTTC

D: NA
V: TRBV19
size: NA
J: TRBJ2-1
CDR3: CASSIGGGNYNEQFF
DNA: TGTGCCAGTAGTATTGGGGGCGGGAACTACAATGAGCAGTTCTTC

D: NA
V: TRBV28
size: few
J: TRBJ1-5
CDR3: CASSHHLEPQHF
DNA: TGTGCCAGCAGTCACCACCTGGAGCCCCAGCATTTT

D: NA
V: TRBV6-6
size: NA
J: TRBJ1-5
CDR3: CASSYSIRGNQPQHF
DNA: TGTGCCAGCAGTTACTCGATCAGGGGCAATCAGCCCCAGCATTTT

D: NA
V: TRBV11-2
size: NA
J: TRBJ2-7
CDR3: CASSLSRGDFPYEQYF
DNA: TGTGCCAGCAGCCTTAGCCGAGGGGACTTTCCCTACGAGCAGTACTTC

D: NA
V: TRBV2
size: NA
J: TRBJ2-7
CDR3: CASSRDENTYEQYF
DNA: TGTGCCAGCAGTAGGGACGAAAATACCTACGAGCAGTACTTC

D: TRBD1
V: TRBV4-2
size: NA
J: TRBJ1-3
CDR3: CASSHGGQGQNTIYF
DNA: TGTGCCAGCAGCCATGGCGGACAGGGCCAAAACACCATATATTTT

D: NA
V: TRBV25-1
size: NA
J: TRBJ2-3
CDR3: CASSDAATSTDTQYF
DNA: TGTGCCAGCAGTGATGCTGCAACTAGCACAGATACGCAGTATTTT

D: TRBD2
V: TRBV4-1
size: NA
J: TRBJ2-3
CDR3: CASSQETSGSTDTQYF
DNA: TGCGCCAGCAGCCAAGAGACTAGCGGGAGCACAGATACGCAGTATTTT

D: NA
V: TRBV6-1
size: few
J: TRBJ1-2
CDR3: CAGRRDRYGYTF
DNA: TGTGCCGGGCGGAGGGATCGCTATGGCTACACCTTC

D: TRBD1
V: TRBV10-3
size: NA
J: TRBJ1-5
CDR3: CAISEDRAPNQPQHF
DNA: TGTGCCATCAGTGAGGACAGGGCCCCCAATCAGCCCCAGCATTTT

D: NA
V: TRBV7-6
size: NA
J: TRBJ2-3
CDR3: CASSLQDKSTDTQYF
DNA: TGTGCCAGCAGCTTGCAGGACAAGAGCACAGATACGCAGTATTTT

D: NA
V: TRBV19
size: NA
J: TRBJ2-1
CDR3: CASSITGTQGTNEQFF
DNA: TGTGCCAGTAGTATTACGGGGACGCAAGGAACCAATGAGCAGTTCTTC

D: TRBD2
V: TRBV7-8
size: NA
J: TRBJ2-5
CDR3: CASSLLQGGQETQYF
DNA: TGTGCCAGCAGCTTACTTCAGGGAGGGCAAGAGACCCAGTACTTC

D: NA
V: TRBV7-6
size: few
J: TRBJ1-2
CDR3: CASSEDSSNYGYTF
DNA: TGTGCCAGCAGCGAGGACAGTTCTAACTATGGCTACACCTTC

D: TRBD2
V: TRBV29-1
size: NA
J: TRBJ2-7
CDR3: CSVEVEGAGDSYEQYF
DNA: TGCAGCGTTGAAGTGGAGGGAGCGGGGGACTCCTACGAGCAGTACTTC

D: TRBD1
V: TRBV7-2
size: NA
J: TRBJ1-1
CDR3: CASSLVGGQGSTEAFF
DNA: TGTGCCAGCAGCTTAGTAGGGGGACAGGGGAGCACTGAAGCTTTCTTT